One sample yielded the 7 T cell receptor beta chains listed below, sequenced in a study of response to subunit inactivated influenza vaccine. TCRdb reprocessed the RT-PCR reads via MiXCR and lists one record per CDR3 protein. Among approximately 570,000 distinct CDR3 sequences, less than 8% were seen once, and the ten largest hold 10% to 15%. This material consisted of PBMCs from blood, taken 23 months after vaccination. Source of these receptors: a man in his fifties or sixties who received an inactivated influenza vaccine.

This clonotype was counted ten times or more. The rearrangement joins TRBV20-1 to TRBJ1-2; no clear D gene. The V gene lost 1 base and the J gene lost 3 bases, with 15 bases spanning the gap. The germline V gene has CDR1 DFQATT and CDR2 SNEGSKA (reference sequence). This CDR3 has 15 amino acids. The CDR3 sequence: CSARGRGVIDYGYTF. The CDR3 nucleotides are TGCAGTGCTAGAGGACGGGGAGTTATAGACTATGGCTACACCTTC.

There are a few counts of this clonotype. This rearrangement joins TRBV28 to TRBJ2-7, with 10 bases identical to TRBD1. The CDR3 contains 16 residues. Germline CDR1 MDHEN, CDR2 SYDVKM. Germline trimming cut 6 bases from V and 5 bases from J; bases unmatched to any gene: 13. The CDR3 DNA follows: TGTGCCAGCAGCGATAGACAGGGGGCCAAACATGACGAGCAGTACTTC. Translated: CASSDRQGAKHDEQYF.

The chain carries TRBV10-3 and TRBJ2-3; maybe TRBD1 (8 bases). This CDR3 is built from 15 residues. Germline V lookup: CDR1 ENHRY, CDR2 SYGVKD. Trimming removed 4 bases at V and 8 bases at J, with 19 bases between. CDR3 DNA: TGTGCCATCAGTGCGGCTAGCGGTACAGGGGGTACGCAGTATTTT. The encoded protein is CAISAASGTGGTQYF.

The CDR3 loop reads CASSLSGNSYNEQFF. CDR3 DNA: TGCGCCAGCAGCCTAAGCGGGAACTCCTACAATGAGCAGTTCTTC. The V and J genes are TRBV5-1 and TRBJ2-1, with TRBD2 identical over 7 bases. The trim removed 4 bases at V and 0 bases at J, leaving 4 bases unmatched. Germline assignment: CDR1 SGHRS and CDR2 YFSETQ. The CDR3 has 15 amino acids. The full variable domain, its missing parts supplied by reference TRBV5-1 and TRBJ2-1, is KAGVTQTPRYLIKTRGQQVTLSCSPISGHRSVSWYQQTPGQGLQFLFEYFSETQRNKGNFPGRFSGRQFSNSRSEMNVSTLELGDSALYLCASSLSGNSYNEQFFGPGTRLTVL.

V and J are TRBV7-9 and TRBJ1-3, with D maybe TRBD1 (6 bases). Trimming cost V 5 bases and J 7 bases, with 9 bases left between them. The germline V gene has CDR1 SEHNR and CDR2 FQNEAQ (reference sequence). This CDR3 contains 12 residues. The CDR3 DNA sequence: TGTGCCAGCAGCCGGGACACCAACACCATATATTTT. Translated: CASSRDTNTIYF.

This clonotype has at least ten counts. The CDR3 sequence is CARGVPATYGNQPQHF. The CDR3 DNA reads TGTGCCAGGGGGGTACCTGCCACCTACGGCAATCAGCCCCAGCATTTT. This chain uses TRBV6-2 or TRBV6-3 with TRBJ1-5; a possible D gene is TRBD1 (5 bases). The CDR3 is 16 residues long. Trimming stripped 9 bases from V and 2 bases from J, with 20 bases between. CDR1 and CDR2 from the germline V gene are MNHEY and SVGEGT.

The sample holds many counts of this clonotype. V and J are TRBV4-1 and TRBJ2-7; the D gene is possibly TRBD1 (6 bases). Trimming took off 5 bases at V and 0 bases at J, with 20 bases between the two ends. Looked up from germline, CDR1 is MGHRA and CDR2 is YSYEKL. This CDR3 is built from 17 residues. The chain's CDR3 is CASSSTTGTPSSYEQYF. Written as DNA, the CDR3 is TGCGCCAGCAGCTCCACTACCGGGACACCGAGCTCCTACGAGCAGTACTTC.